This T cell receptor (beta chain) was documented in a study of control samples from healthy donors and cancer patients (dated by TCRdb to about 2020). Library preparation was by the immunoSEQ multiplex PCR assay. Not all clones reach the TCRdb copy of this immuneACCESS table, which keeps in-frame sequences only. Checked studies attribute under half of the gap to unresolved V genes and leave the rest unexplained. The sample records 65,000 to 100,000 clones, about 89% of which are singletons. The ten largest clones capture around 20% of the sample. The germline V gene sets CDR1 to MDHEN and CDR2 to SYDVKM. V is reduced by 6 bases and J by 4 bases, leaving a spacing of 18 bases between them. The CDR3 contains 15 residues, cysteine and phenylalanine counted. The sequence is cut down to CDR3 DNA, 45 bases in frame from base 1. This clone appeared a single time. Its antigen has not been determined. Base qualities are not provided; no much larger clone lies one nucleotide away.

The V gene is TRBV28 and the J gene is TRBJ1-2; TRBD1 is a weak D gene call, 6 bases matching. Sequences were obtained from blood. The receptor was isolated from a man aged 50 to 60 in good health. The CDR3 region has the sequence CASSRTVGKFYGYTF. The DNA sequence is given as TGTGCCAGCAGCCGGACAGTGGGGAAATTCTATGGCTACACCTTC.